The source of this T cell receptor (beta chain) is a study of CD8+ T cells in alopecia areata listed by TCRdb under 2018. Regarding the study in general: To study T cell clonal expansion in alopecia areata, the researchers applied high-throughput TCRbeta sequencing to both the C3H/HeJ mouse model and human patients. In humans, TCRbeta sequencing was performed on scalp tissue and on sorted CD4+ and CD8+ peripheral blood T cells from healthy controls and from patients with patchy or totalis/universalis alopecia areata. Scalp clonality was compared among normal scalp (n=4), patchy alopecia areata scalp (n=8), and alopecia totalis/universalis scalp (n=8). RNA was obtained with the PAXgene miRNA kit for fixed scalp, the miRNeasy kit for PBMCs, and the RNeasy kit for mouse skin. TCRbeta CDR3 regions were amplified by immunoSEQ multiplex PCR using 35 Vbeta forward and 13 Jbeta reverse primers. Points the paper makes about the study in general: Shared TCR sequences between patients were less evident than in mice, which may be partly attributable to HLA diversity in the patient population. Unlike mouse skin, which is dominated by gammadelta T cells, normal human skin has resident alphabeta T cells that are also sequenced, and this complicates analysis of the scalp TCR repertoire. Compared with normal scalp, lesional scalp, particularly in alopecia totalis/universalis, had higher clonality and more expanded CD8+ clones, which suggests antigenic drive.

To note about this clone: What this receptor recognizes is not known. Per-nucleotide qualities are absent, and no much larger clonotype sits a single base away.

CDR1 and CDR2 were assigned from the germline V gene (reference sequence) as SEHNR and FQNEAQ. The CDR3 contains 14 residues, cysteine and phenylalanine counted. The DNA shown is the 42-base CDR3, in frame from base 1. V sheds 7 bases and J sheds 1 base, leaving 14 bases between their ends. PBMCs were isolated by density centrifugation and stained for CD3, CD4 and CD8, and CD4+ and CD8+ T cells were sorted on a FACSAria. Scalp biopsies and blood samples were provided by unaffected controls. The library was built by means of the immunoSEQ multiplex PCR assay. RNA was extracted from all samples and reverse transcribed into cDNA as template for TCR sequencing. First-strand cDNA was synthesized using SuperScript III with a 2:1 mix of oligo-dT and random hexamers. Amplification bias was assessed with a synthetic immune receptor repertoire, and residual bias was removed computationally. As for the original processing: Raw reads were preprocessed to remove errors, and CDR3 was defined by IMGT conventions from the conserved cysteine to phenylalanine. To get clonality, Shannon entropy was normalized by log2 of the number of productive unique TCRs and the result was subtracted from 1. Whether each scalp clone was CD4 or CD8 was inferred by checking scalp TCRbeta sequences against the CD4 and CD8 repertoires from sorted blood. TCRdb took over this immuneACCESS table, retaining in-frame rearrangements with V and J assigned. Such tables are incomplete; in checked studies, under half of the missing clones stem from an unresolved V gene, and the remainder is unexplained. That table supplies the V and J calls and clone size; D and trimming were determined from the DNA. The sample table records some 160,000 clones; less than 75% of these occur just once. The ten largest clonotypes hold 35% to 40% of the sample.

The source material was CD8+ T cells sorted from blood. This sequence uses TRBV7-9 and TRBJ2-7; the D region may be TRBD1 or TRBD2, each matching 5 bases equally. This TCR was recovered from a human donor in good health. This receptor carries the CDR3 CASTQGERSYEQYF. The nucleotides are TGTGCCAGCACTCAGGGCGAGCGGTCCTACGAGCAGTACTTC.